These T cell receptor beta chains were read from a single sample in a study of cytotoxic CD8 clonotypes in ibrutinib-treated CLL. The method was immunoSEQ multiplex PCR; TCRdb's version includes in-frame clones alone and lacks a portion of them. The top ten clones hold roughly 2% of a sample with about 120,000 clones, approximately 85% of them seen once. The starting material was PBMCs, obtained after 24 months of ibrutinib treatment. The receptors were gathered from a human donor with chronic lymphocytic leukemia. Both conserved end residues are part of each CDR3. D genes are given only for firm matches. Only part of the rows carry a size: once, few, many, or a class if the clone is expanded.

V,J,D,size,CDR3,DNA
TRBV28,TRBJ2-3,.,.,CASSLQRSTQYF,TGTGCCAGCAGTCTCCAGCGGAGTACGCAGTATTTT
TRBV5-1,TRBJ2-5,TRBD2,.,CASSRKGRGDQETQYF,TGCGCCAGCAGCAGGAAGGGGCGGGGGGACCAAGAGACCCAGTACTTC
TRBV28,TRBJ2-5,TRBD2,.,CASSIAGTQETQYF,TGTGCCAGCAGTATAGCGGGGACCCAAGAGACCCAGTACTTC
TRBV10-2,TRBJ2-7,TRBD2,few,CARSSGLSGEQYF,TGCGCCAGGAGTAGCGGGCTTTCCGGCGAGCAGTACTTC
TRBV18,TRBJ2-1,TRBD2,.,CASSPTGTSGGNEQFF,TGTGCCAGCTCACCAACCGGGACTAGCGGGGGAAATGAGCAGTTCTTC
TRBV6-5,TRBJ2-5,TRBD1,.,CASSDRGITGETQYF,TGTGCCAGCAGCGACAGGGGAATCACGGGAGAGACCCAGTACTTC
TRBV7-2,TRBJ1-6,.,few,CASNLGRGGSSPLHF,TGTGCCAGCAACCTTGGCCGGGGGGGATCTTCACCCCTCCACTTT
TRBV7-9,TRBJ1-5,.,.,CASSPQGNGNQPQHF,TGTGCCAGCAGTCCACAGGGAAACGGGAATCAGCCCCAGCATTTT
TRBV9,TRBJ2-7,TRBD2,.,CASSLTSGSYEQYF,TGTGCCAGCAGCCTAACTAGCGGTTCCTACGAGCAGTACTTC
TRBV10-3,TRBJ1-2,.,few,CAISEGGNYGYTF,TGTGCCATCAGTGAGGGAGGGAACTATGGCTACACCTTC
TRBV5-4,TRBJ1-5,TRBD1,.,CASSRMGRQGRSNQPQHF,TGTGCCAGCAGTCGCATGGGCCGACAGGGAAGGAGCAATCAGCCCCAGCATTTT
TRBV7-6,TRBJ2-3,.,.,CASSLQGYPDTQYF,TGTGCCAGCAGCTTACAGGGGTACCCAGATACGCAGTATTTT
TRBV6-4,TRBJ1-3,TRBD1,.,CASSDLPDRTRSGNTIYF,TGTGCCAGCAGTGACTTACCGGACAGGACCCGCTCTGGAAACACCATATATTTT
TRBV28,TRBJ1-5,.,.,CASLGGSGNQPQHF,TGTGCCAGCCTGGGGGGTAGCGGCAATCAGCCCCAGCATTTT
TRBV6-1,TRBJ1-3,TRBD1,.,CASSESGQAGISGNTIYF,TGTGCCAGCAGTGAAAGTGGACAGGCGGGCATCTCTGGAAACACCATATATTTT
TRBV6-1,TRBJ2-1,.,.,CASSEGRQYNEQFF,TGTGCCAGCAGTGAAGGACGGCAGTACAATGAGCAGTTCTTC
TRBV19,TRBJ1-1,TRBD1,.,CASSTTQRTGRTEAFF,TGTGCCAGTAGTACCACACAGCGGACAGGGCGAACTGAAGCTTTCTTT
TRBV11-2,TRBJ2-1,.,.,CASSLDIPESYNEQFF,TGTGCCAGCAGCCTCGATATTCCGGAGTCCTACAATGAGCAGTTCTTC
TRBV10-3,TRBJ2-3,.,.,CAISLDKTSTDTQYF,TGTGCCATCAGCCTGGACAAAACTAGCACAGATACGCAGTATTTT
TRBV4-3,TRBJ2-1,.,.,CASSQELDYNEQFF,TGCGCCAGCAGCCAAGAACTAGACTACAATGAGCAGTTCTTC
TRBV19,TRBJ1-1,.,.,CASKPLPYQGMNTEAFF,TGTGCCAGTAAACCCCTACCATATCAGGGTATGAACACTGAAGCTTTCTTT
TRBV28,TRBJ1-2,.,.,CASSFARGPRDGYTF,TGTGCCAGCAGTTTCGCTAGGGGACCTCGTGATGGCTACACCTTC
TRBV28,TRBJ1-3,.,.,CASQSSGNTIYF,TGTGCCAGCCAGAGCTCTGGAAACACCATATATTTT
TRBV5-1,TRBJ1-4,TRBD1,.,CASSSGQGGEKLFF,TGCGCCAGCAGCTCAGGACAGGGTGGAGAAAAACTGTTTTTT
TRBV5-6,TRBJ1-1,.,.,CASSHDSLTEAFF,TGTGCCAGCAGTCATGACAGCCTCACTGAAGCTTTCTTT
TRBV5-1,TRBJ1-4,.,many,CASSLDATNEKLFF,TGCGCCAGCAGCTTGGATGCAACTAATGAAAAACTGTTTTTT
TRBV18,TRBJ1-6,.,.,CASSQSRGPPDSPLHF,TGTGCCAGCTCCCAGAGCCGCGGCCCCCCTGATTCACCCCTCCACTTT
TRBV28,TRBJ2-7,.,.,CASSRPHSYEQYF,TGTGCCAGCAGTCGCCCGCACTCCTACGAGCAGTACTTC
TRBV28,TRBJ2-1,.,.,CASSSPHEQFF,TGTGCCAGCAGTTCCCCCCATGAGCAGTTCTTC
TRBV18,TRBJ2-7,TRBD1,.,CASSPPGQGAYEQYF,TGTGCCAGCTCACCACCGGGACAGGGGGCCTACGAGCAGTACTTC
TRBV28,TRBJ2-1,TRBD2,once,CASSFRIAGGLREFF,TGTGCCAGCAGTTTTCGCATAGCGGGGGGGCTAAGGGAGTTCTTC
TRBV10-1,TRBJ1-1,.,.,CASRSEAFF,TGCGCCAGCAGATCGGAAGCTTTCTTT
TRBV7-8,TRBJ2-3,TRBD2,.,CASSPWTSGRMSTDTQYF,TGTGCCAGCAGCCCCTGGACTAGCGGGAGGATGAGCACAGATACGCAGTATTTT
TRBV7-9,TRBJ2-7,.,.,CASSIPDQGKYEQYF,TGTGCCAGCAGCATCCCCGATCAGGGAAAATACGAGCAGTACTTC
TRBV4-2,TRBJ2-7,TRBD2,few,CASSQDRGGSSYEQYF,TGTGCCAGCAGCCAAGACCGGGGGGGGAGCTCCTACGAGCAGTACTTC
TRBV19,TRBJ2-1,TRBD2,.,CASGGGPGAFF,TGTGCCAGTGGCGGGGGACCCGGGGCGTTCTTC
TRBV27,TRBJ1-5,TRBD1,few,CASSSGTGGASTQPQHF,TGTGCCAGCAGTTCCGGGACAGGGGGCGCAAGTACCCAGCCCCAGCATTTT
TRBV9,TRBJ2-1,TRBD2,medium-sized,CASSPRLSGGRYEQFF,TGTGCCAGCAGCCCCCGTCTTAGCGGGGGGAGGTATGAGCAGTTCTTC
TRBV5-4,TRBJ2-1,.,.,CASSLAEGLALQFF,TGTGCCAGCAGCTTGGCAGAAGGGCTAGCGCTCCAGTTCTTC
TRBV5-1,TRBJ2-1,TRBD1,once,CASTGQGGTEQFF,TGCGCCAGCACCGGACAGGGGGGGACTGAGCAGTTCTTC
TRBV7-8,TRBJ2-7,TRBD1,.,CASSHRDRVYEQYF,TGTGCCAGCAGTCATAGGGACAGGGTCTACGAGCAGTACTTC
TRBV5-6,TRBJ2-7,.,.,CASSLGPRASSYEQYF,TGTGCCAGCAGCTTGGGTCCGCGCGCCAGCTCCTACGAGCAGTACTTC
TRBV25-1,TRBJ2-3,TRBD2,once,CASSEGLAGLTDTQYF,TGTGCCAGCAGTGAGGGACTAGCCGGCCTCACAGATACGCAGTATTTT
TRBV18,TRBJ1-3,.,.,CASSPKLTLFENTIYF,TGTGCCAGCTCACCAAAACTAACCCTCTTTGAAAACACCATATATTTT
TRBV7-2,TRBJ2-7,.,.,CASSFQPGYEQYF,TGTGCCAGCAGCTTTCAGCCGGGCTACGAGCAGTACTTC
TRBV5-1,TRBJ2-1,TRBD2,.,CASSLTSGSYNEQFF,TGCGCCAGCAGCCTAACTAGCGGCTCCTACAATGAGCAGTTCTTC
TRBV27,TRBJ2-2,TRBD1,.,CASSARQGTTGELFF,TGTGCCAGCAGTGCAAGACAGGGGACCACCGGGGAGCTGTTTTTT
TRBV9,TRBJ1-4,.,.,CASSVAQGGNEKLFF,TGTGCCAGCAGCGTAGCACAGGGTGGTAATGAAAAACTGTTTTTT
TRBV4-3,TRBJ2-2,.,.,CASSQDVGGINTGELFF,TGCGCCAGCAGCCAAGATGTAGGGGGAATAAACACCGGGGAGCTGTTTTTT
TRBV7-9,TRBJ2-5,.,.,CASSPWNGETQYF,TGTGCCAGCAGCCCCTGGAACGGAGAGACCCAGTACTTC
TRBV7-9,TRBJ1-3,.,.,CASSLVGVPVSSGNTIYF,TGTGCCAGCAGCTTAGTTGGCGTTCCCGTTAGCTCTGGAAACACCATATATTTT
TRBV5-5,TRBJ2-5,TRBD1,.,CASSWTGRQETQYF,TGTGCCAGCAGCTGGACAGGGCGACAAGAGACCCAGTACTTC
TRBV18,TRBJ2-1,.,.,CASSPLQGGNEQFF,TGTGCCAGCTCACCACTTCAGGGGGGCAATGAGCAGTTCTTC
TRBV6-1,TRBJ1-1,.,once,CASSRRNLENTEAFF,TGTGCCAGCAGTCGGAGAAATCTAGAGAACACTGAAGCTTTCTTT